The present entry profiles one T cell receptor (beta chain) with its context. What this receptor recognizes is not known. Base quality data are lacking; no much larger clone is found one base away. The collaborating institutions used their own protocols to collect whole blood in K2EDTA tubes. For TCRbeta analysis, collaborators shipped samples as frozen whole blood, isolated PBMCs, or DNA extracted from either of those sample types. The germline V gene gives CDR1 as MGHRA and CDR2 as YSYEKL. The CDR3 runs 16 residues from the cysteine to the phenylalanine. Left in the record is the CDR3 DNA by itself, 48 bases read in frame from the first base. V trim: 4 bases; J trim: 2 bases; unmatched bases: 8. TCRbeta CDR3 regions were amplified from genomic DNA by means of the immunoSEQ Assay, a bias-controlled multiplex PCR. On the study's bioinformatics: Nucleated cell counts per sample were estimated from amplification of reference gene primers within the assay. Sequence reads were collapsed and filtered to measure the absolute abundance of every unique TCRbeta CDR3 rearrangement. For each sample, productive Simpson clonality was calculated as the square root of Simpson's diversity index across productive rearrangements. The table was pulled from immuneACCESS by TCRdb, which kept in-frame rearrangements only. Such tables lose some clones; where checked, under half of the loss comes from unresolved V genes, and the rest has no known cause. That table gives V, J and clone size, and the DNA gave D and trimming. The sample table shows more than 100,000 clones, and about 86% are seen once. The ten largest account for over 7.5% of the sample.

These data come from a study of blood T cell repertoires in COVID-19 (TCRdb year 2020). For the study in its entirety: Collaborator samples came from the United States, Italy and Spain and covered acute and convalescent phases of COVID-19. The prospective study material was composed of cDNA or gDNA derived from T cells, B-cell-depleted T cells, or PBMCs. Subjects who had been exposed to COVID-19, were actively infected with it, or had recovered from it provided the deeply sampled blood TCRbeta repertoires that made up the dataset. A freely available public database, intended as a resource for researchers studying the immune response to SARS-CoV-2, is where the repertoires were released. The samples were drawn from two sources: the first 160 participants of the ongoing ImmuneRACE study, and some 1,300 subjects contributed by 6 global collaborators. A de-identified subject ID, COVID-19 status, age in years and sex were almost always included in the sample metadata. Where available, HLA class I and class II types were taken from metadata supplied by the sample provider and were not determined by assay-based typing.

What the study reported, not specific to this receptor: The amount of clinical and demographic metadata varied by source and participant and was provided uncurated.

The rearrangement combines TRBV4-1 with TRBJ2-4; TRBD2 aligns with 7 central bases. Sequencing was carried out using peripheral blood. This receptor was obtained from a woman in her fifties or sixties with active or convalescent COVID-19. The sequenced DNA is TGCGCCAGCAGCCTTCAAGGGAGGGGCCCCAAAAACATTCAGTACTTC. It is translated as CASSLQGRGPKNIQYF.